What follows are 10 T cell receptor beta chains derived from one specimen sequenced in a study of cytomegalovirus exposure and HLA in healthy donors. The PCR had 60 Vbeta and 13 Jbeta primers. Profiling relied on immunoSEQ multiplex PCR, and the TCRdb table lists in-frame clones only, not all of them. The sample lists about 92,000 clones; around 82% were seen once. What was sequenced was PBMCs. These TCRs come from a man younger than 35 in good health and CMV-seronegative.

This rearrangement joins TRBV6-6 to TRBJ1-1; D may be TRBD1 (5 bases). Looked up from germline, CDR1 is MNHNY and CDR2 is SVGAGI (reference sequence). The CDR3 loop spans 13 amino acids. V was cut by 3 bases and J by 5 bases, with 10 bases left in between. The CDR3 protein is CASSYIRETEAFF. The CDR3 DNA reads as TGTGCCAGCAGTTATATCAGGGAAACTGAAGCTTTCTTT.

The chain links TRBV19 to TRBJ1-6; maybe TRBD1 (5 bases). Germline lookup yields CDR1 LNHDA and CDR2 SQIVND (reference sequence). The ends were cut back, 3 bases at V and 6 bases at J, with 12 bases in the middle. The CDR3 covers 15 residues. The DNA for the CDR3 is TGTGCCAGTAGTATTTTAAGGGGATCTAATTCACCCCTCCACTTT. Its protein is CASSILRGSNSPLHF. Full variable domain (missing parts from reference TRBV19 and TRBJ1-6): DGGITQSPKYLFRKEGQNVTLSCEQNLNHDAMYWYRQDPGQGLRLIYYSQIVNDFQKGDIAEGYSVSREKKESFPLTVTSAQKNPTAFYLCASSILRGSNSPLHFGNGTRLTVT.

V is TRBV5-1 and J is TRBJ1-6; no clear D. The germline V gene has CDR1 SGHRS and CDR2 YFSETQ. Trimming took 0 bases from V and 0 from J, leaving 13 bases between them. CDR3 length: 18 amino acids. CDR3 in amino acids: CASSLDSSGSSYNSPLHF. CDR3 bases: TGCGCCAGCAGCTTGGATAGTTCGGGGAGCTCCTATAATTCACCCCTCCACTTT.

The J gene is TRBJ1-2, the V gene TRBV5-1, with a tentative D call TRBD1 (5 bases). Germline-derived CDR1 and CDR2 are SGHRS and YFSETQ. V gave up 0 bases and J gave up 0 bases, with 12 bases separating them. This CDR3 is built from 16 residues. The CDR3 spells CASSLVTGQPNYGYTF. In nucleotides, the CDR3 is TGCGCCAGCAGCTTGGTAACAGGACAACCTAACTATGGCTACACCTTC.

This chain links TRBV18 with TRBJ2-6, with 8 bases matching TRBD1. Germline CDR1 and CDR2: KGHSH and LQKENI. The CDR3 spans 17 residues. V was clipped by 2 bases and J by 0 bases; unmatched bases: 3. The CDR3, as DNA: TGTGCCAGCTCACCAAGGCAGGGGGCCTCTGGGGCCAACGTCCTGACTTTC. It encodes CASSPRQGASGANVLTF.

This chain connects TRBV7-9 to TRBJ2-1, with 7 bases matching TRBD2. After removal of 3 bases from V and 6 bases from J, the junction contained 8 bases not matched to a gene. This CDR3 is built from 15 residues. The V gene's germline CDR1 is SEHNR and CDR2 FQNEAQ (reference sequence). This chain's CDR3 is CASSLGPGGINEQFF. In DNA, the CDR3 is TGTGCCAGCAGCTTGGGTCCCGGGGGGATCAATGAGCAGTTCTTC.

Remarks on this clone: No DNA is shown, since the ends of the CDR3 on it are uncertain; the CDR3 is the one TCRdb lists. The CDR3 reads CAWTFGPGGTEAFF. The genes are TRBV30 and TRBJ1-1. Germline CDR1 reads GTSNPN; CDR2 reads SVGIG (reference sequence). Termini included, the CDR3 measures 14 amino acids.

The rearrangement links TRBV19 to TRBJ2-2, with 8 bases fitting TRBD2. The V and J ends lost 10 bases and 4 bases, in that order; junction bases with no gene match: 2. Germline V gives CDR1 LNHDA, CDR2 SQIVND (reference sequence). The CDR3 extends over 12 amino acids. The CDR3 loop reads CATGGTTGELFF. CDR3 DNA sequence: TGTGCCACGGGGGGGACCACCGGGGAGCTGTTTTTT.

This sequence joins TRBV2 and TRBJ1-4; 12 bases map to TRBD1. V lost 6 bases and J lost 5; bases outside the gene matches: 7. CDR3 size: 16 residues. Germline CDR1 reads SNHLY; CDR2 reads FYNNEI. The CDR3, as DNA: TGTGCCAGCAGAGGGACAGGGGGCGATGGCAATGAAAAACTGTTTTTT. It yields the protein CASRGTGGDGNEKLFF.

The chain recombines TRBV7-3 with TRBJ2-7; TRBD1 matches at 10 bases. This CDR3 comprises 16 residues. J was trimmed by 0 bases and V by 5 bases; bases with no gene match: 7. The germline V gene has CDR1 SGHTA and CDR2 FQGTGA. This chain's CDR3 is CASSATGTGASYEQYF. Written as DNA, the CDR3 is TGTGCCAGCAGCGCCACCGGGACAGGGGCCTCCTACGAGCAGTACTTC.